The 18 T cell receptor beta chains reported below all come from one sample, sequenced in a study of blood T cell repertoires in COVID-19. Repertoires were generated with immunoSEQ multiplex PCR, while TCRdb's copy carries only in-frame clones and drops some. This sample has 45,000 to 65,000 clones; over 75% occur once, and the top ten carry 6.9%. Material for sequencing was peripheral blood. These receptors were collected from a man aged 65 to 85 with active COVID-19.

The chain couples TRBV7-3 to TRBJ2-1; 7 positions match TRBD2. CDR3 size: 14 residues. Germline V gene data show CDR1 as SGHTA and CDR2 as FQGTGA. V gave up 4 bases and J gave up 0 bases; unmatched junction bases: 0. This CDR3 is CASSSSGSYNEQFF. The CDR3 DNA sequence: TGTGCCAGCAGCTCTAGCGGCTCCTACAATGAGCAGTTCTTC.

The J gene is TRBJ2-5, the V gene TRBV6-2 or TRBV6-3; 10 nucleotides agree with TRBD1. Trimming removed 7 bases from V and 6 bases from J; junction bases left unmatched: 11. This CDR3 is built from 15 residues. Germline CDR1 and CDR2: MNHEY and SVGEGT. The CDR3 coding sequence is TGTGCCAGCACCCCGACAGGGGGCAATCCACAGACCCAGTACTTC. This codes for CASTPTGGNPQTQYF.

The chain is built from TRBV29-1 and TRBJ2-2; 8 positions match TRBD1. Germline V gene data show CDR1 as SQVTM and CDR2 as ANQGSEA. With V trimmed by 5 bases and J by 2 bases, 7 bases remained unmatched. CDR3 length equals 15 residues. The chain's CDR3 is CSVKTGTGNTGELFF. CDR3 sequence (DNA): TGCAGCGTTAAGACCGGGACAGGCAACACCGGGGAGCTGTTTTTT.

The chain employs TRBV30 and TRBJ2-7, with 7 bases that match TRBD1. Germline-derived CDR1 and CDR2 are GTSNPN and SVGIG (reference sequence). The trim removed 4 bases at V and 2 bases at J, leaving 5 bases unmatched. There are 13 residues in the CDR3. CDR3: CAWTRQGPYEQYF. CDR3 nucleotide sequence: TGTGCCTGGACACGACAGGGACCCTACGAGCAGTACTTC.

This clone came up once. The genes are TRBV7-3 and TRBJ2-3, with a tentative D call TRBD2 (7 bases). V was pared by 4 bases and J by 3 bases, with 11 bases between. CDR1 is SGHTA and CDR2 is FQGTGA in the germline V gene. The CDR3 contains 14 residues. The CDR3 spells CASSWGRGTDTQYF. The CDR3 nucleotides read TGTGCCAGCAGCTGGGGGAGGGGGACAGATACGCAGTATTTT.

This chain joins TRBV9 and TRBJ1-6; D is unclear. Germline-derived CDR1 and CDR2 are SGDLS and YYNGEE. The CDR3 is 15 amino acids. Trimming removed 0 bases at V and 8 bases at J, with 12 bases between. The DNA of the CDR3 is TGTGCCAGCAGCGTAGGGCCGAACAGAGATTCACCCCTCCACTTT. It codes for CASSVGPNRDSPLHF.

The J gene is TRBJ2-5, the V gene TRBV7-2; TRBD2 aligns across 10 bases. Germline V gene sequence: CDR1 SGHTA, CDR2 FQGNSA. This CDR3 is 15 amino acids long. The V segment lost 5 bases and the J segment 5 bases; nucleotides outside the gene matches: 8. The CDR3 region has the DNA TGTGCCAGCAGCCAAAGTAGCGGGGGGATGGAGACCCAGTACTTC. Its translation is CASSQSSGGMETQYF.

The rearrangement links TRBV2 to TRBJ2-6; D uncertain. CDR1 SNHLY and CDR2 FYNNEI come from the germline V gene. Trimming stripped 7 bases from V and 0 bases from J, with 10 bases between. This CDR3 is 15 amino acids long. This chain's CDR3 is CASIRSYSGANVLTF. Here the CDR3 DNA reads TGTGCCAGCATTAGAAGTTACTCTGGGGCCAACGTCCTGACTTTC.

This clone has just a few counts. The rearrangement uses TRBV5-4 and TRBJ2-7; 11 bases are shared with TRBD1. Germline assignment: CDR1 SGHNT and CDR2 YYREEE (reference sequence). The CDR3 loop spans 16 amino acids. V gave up 2 bases and J gave up 5 bases; unmatched junction bases: 9. CDR3 amino acids: CASSFLVGQGADEQYF. The CDR3 nucleotides are TGTGCCAGCAGCTTCTTGGTCGGACAGGGGGCCGACGAGCAGTACTTC.

The CDR3 DNA sequence: TGTGCCAGCAGTCGGACAGGGCCGAACACTGAAGCTTTCTTT. Translating it yields CASSRTGPNTEAFF. The chain combines TRBV2 with TRBJ1-1, with 8 positions matching TRBD1. CDR1 and CDR2 (germline): SNHLY, FYNNEI. The J segment lost 1 base and the V segment lost 5 bases, leaving 3 bases of the junction unmatched. The CDR3 consists of 14 residues. Drawing the rest from reference TRBV2 and TRBJ1-1, the complete variable domain is EPEVTQTPSHQVTQMGQEVILRCVPISNHLYFYWYRQILGQKVEFLVSFYNNEISEKSEIFDDQFSVERPDGSNFTLKIRSTKLEDSAMYFCASSRTGPNTEAFFGQGTRLTVV.

The chain uses TRBV18 and TRBJ2-3, with 7 positions matching TRBD1. Germline V gene data show CDR1 as KGHSH and CDR2 as LQKENI. V dropped 3 bases and J dropped 0; count of bases not matched to a gene: 3. The CDR3 runs to 15 residues. CDR3 region: CASSPGQTSTDTQYF. The DNA of the CDR3 is TGTGCCAGCTCACCGGGACAGACAAGCACAGATACGCAGTATTTT.

This chain joins TRBV6-5 and TRBJ2-1; no definite D call. CDR3 length equals 15 residues. V gave up 2 bases and J gave up 1 base, with 9 bases separating them. Germline V gene lookup returns CDR1 MNHEY and CDR2 SVGAGI. CDR3 sequence (DNA): TGTGCCAGCAGTTACGTCGCGGAATCCTACAATGAGCAGTTCTTC. Protein product: CASSYVAESYNEQFF.

This clone occurred once. The genes are TRBV13 and TRBJ2-3; 7 nucleotides line up with TRBD1. J gave up 4 bases and V 4 bases, and 8 bases lay outside the gene matches. The CDR3 consists of 15 residues. Germline values: CDR1 PRHDT, CDR2 FYEKMQ (reference sequence). The CDR3 sequence: CASSSATGMSDTQYF. The DNA of the CDR3 is TGTGCCAGCAGCTCGGCGACAGGGATGTCAGATACGCAGTATTTT. The variable domain in full, with the rest retrieved from reference TRBV13 and TRBJ2-3, is AAGVIQSPRHLIKEKRETATLKCYPIPRHDTVYWYQQGPGQDPQFLISFYEKMQSDKGSIPDRFSAQQFSDYHSELNMSSLELGDSALYFCASSSATGMSDTQYFGPGTRLTVL.

The chain uses TRBV14 and TRBJ2-1, with TRBD1 as a possible D gene (6 bases). V lost 2 bases to trimming and J lost 5 bases, with 16 bases between them. This CDR3 has 16 residues. Germline loops: CDR1 SGHDN, CDR2 FVKESK. The CDR3 spells CASSQRNRYRDNEQFF. CDR3 DNA sequence: TGTGCCAGCAGCCAAAGAAACCGTTACAGGGACAATGAGCAGTTCTTC. Full variable domain (missing parts from reference TRBV14 and TRBJ2-1): EAGVTQFPSHSVIEKGQTVTLRCDPISGHDNLYWYRRVMGKEIKFLLHFVKESKQDESGMPNNRFLAERTGGTYSTLKVQPAELEDSGVYFCASSQRNRYRDNEQFFGPGTRLTVL.

This clone was found a few times. CDR3 bases: TGTGCCAGCAGCTTAGGACAGGGATACCCTTACGAGCAGTACTTC. Protein: CASSLGQGYPYEQYF. This chain connects TRBV11-2 to TRBJ2-7; 7 bases fit TRBD1. The CDR3 spans 15 residues. CDR1 is SGHAT, CDR2 FQNNGV, per germline. With 1 base clipped from V and 4 bases from J, the junction kept 7 bases outside the gene matches.

The chain uses TRBV12-3 or TRBV12-4 and TRBJ1-5; 7 nucleotides align to TRBD1. There are 13 residues in the CDR3. V gave up 6 bases and J gave up 3 bases; unmatched junction bases: 2. The CDR3 reads CASSTGDNQPQHF. CDR3 coding DNA: TGTGCCAGCAGCACAGGGGACAATCAGCCCCAGCATTTT.

V and J are TRBV20-1 and TRBJ1-1; a possible D gene is TRBD1 (5 bases). The CDR3 loop spans 10 amino acids. V lost 7 bases to trimming and J lost 10 bases, with 13 bases between them. Germline V CDR1 and CDR2: DFQATT, SNEGSKA (reference sequence). The CDR3 coding sequence is TGCAGTGATCCGCAGGGTGGAGCTTTCTTT. Translation gives CSDPQGGAFF.

This rearrangement joins TRBV7-2 to TRBJ1-5, with 7 bases lining up with TRBD1. The CDR3 extends over 15 amino acids. Per the germline V gene, CDR1 is SGHTA and CDR2 is FQGNSA. Trimming cost V 4 bases and J 4 bases; bases outside gene matches: 7. CDR3 bases: TGTGCCAGCAGCTCGGAGACAGGGAAAAATCAGCCCCAGCATTTT. Encoded protein: CASSSETGKNQPQHF.